One and the same sample provided the 24 T cell receptor beta chains below, sequenced in a study of control samples from healthy donors and cancer patients. Libraries were prepared by immunoSEQ multiplex PCR; TCRdb keeps only in-frame clonotypes and omits some of them. This table holds tens of thousands of clones, 80% to 95% found once. Sequencing was done on a sample of blood. The receptors shown here come from a woman aged 45-60 years in good health.

This rearrangement joins TRBV27 to TRBJ1-5; D is ambiguous. The CDR3 loop spans 13 amino acids. V was shortened by 3 bases and J by 5 bases, with 8 bases between the two germline ends. Germline V CDR1 and CDR2: MNHEY, SMNVEV (reference sequence). DNA of the CDR3: TGTGCCAGCAGTTTGGGTGAAGATCAGCCCCAGCATTTT. This codes for CASSLGEDQPQHF.

The chain combines TRBV7-2 with TRBJ1-1, with a weak D call TRBD1 (5 bases). Trimming took off 1 base at V and 7 bases at J, with 10 bases between the two ends. Germline V CDR1 and CDR2: SGHTA, FQGNSA. The CDR3 sequence is 13 residues long. The CDR3 region has the DNA TGTGCCAGCAGCTTAGGGGGAAGGGGTGAAGCTTTCTTT. This sequence encodes CASSLGGRGEAFF.

The chain carries TRBV5-1 and TRBJ1-1; no definite D call. V was trimmed by 0 bases and J by 0 bases, leaving 6 bases between them. The CDR3 spans 14 residues. Germline CDR1 reads SGHRS; CDR2 reads YFSETQ. CDR3 protein: CASSLDGMNTEAFF. For the CDR3, the DNA is TGCGCCAGCAGCTTGGACGGGATGAACACTGAAGCTTTCTTT.

This rearrangement joins TRBV6-5 to TRBJ2-2, with D unresolved. Germline loops: CDR1 MNHEY, CDR2 SVGAGI. Trimming shortened V by 5 bases and J by 0 bases, and 10 bases separated the two germline ends. The CDR3 has 15 amino acids. CDR3 residues: CASSRQLTNTGELFF. Written as DNA, the CDR3 is TGTGCCAGCAGTCGACAACTTACGAACACCGGGGAGCTGTTTTTT.

J is TRBJ1-4 and V is TRBV4-3; D may be TRBD1 (5 bases). The CDR3 covers 17 residues. V was trimmed by 0 bases and J by 4 bases, leaving 15 bases between them. Germline values: CDR1 LGHNA, CDR2 YSLEER. The DNA for the CDR3 is TGCGCCAGCAGCCAAGAAGGGACCGGGACCTTTAATGAAAAACTGTTTTTT. This translates into CASSQEGTGTFNEKLFF.

The genes are TRBV5-1 and TRBJ1-3; 10 bases agree with TRBD1. J lost 6 bases, V lost 0 bases, and 15 bases had no gene match. The length of the CDR3 is 19 residues. The germline V gene has CDR1 SGHRS and CDR2 YFSETQ. The CDR3 DNA reads as TGCGCCAGCAGCTTGGGGGCACCAGACAGGGGGCGCGTAGTAAACACCATATATTTT. Translating gives CASSLGAPDRGRVVNTIYF.

The chain has TRBV19 and TRBJ1-6; no clear D. Per the germline V gene, CDR1 is LNHDA and CDR2 is SQIVND (reference sequence). V gave up 5 bases and J gave up 7 bases, with 9 bases separating them. The CDR3 runs to 13 residues. The CDR3 is CASSPSGNSPLHF. The CDR3, as DNA: TGTGCCAGTAGTCCCTCGGGGAATTCACCCCTCCACTTT.

The CDR3 DNA reads as TGCGCCAGCAGCTCTCCCGGGGCCGGGGTAAAGACCCAGTACTTC. It yields the protein CASSSPGAGVKTQYF. This chain connects TRBV5-1 to TRBJ2-5; D possibly uses TRBD1 or TRBD2 (5 bases each). CDR3 size: 15 residues. V was trimmed by 3 bases and J by 6 bases, leaving 18 bases between them. CDR1 SGHRS and CDR2 YFSETQ come from the germline V gene.

The rearrangement joins TRBV28 to TRBJ1-5; D perhaps matches TRBD1 (5 bases). This CDR3 is built from 13 residues. V lost 9 bases and J 5 bases, leaving 14 bases between the germline ends. Germline CDR1 and CDR2: MDHEN and SYDVKM. DNA of the CDR3: TGTGCCAGTTGGACACGGGGCCATCAGCCCCAGCATTTT. Protein: CASWTRGHQPQHF.

V is TRBV29-1 and J is TRBJ1-2; D remains unclear. Deletions cut 5 bases from V and 1 base from J, with 17 bases between. Germline values: CDR1 SQVTM, CDR2 ANQGSEA. The CDR3 spans 15 residues. CDR3 sequence reads: CSVLTGLTNNYGYTF. In nucleotides, the CDR3 is TGCAGCGTTCTTACTGGACTGACGAATAACTATGGCTACACCTTC.

This chain links TRBV4-3 with TRBJ1-6, with 11 bases lining up with TRBD1. J gave up 7 bases and V 4 bases, and 6 bases lay outside the gene matches. The germline V gene encodes CDR1 LGHNA and CDR2 YSLEER. CDR3 length: 16 amino acids. The CDR3 loop reads CASSPGQGVSNSPLHF. The DNA of the CDR3 is TGCGCCAGCAGCCCGGGACAGGGGGTGAGCAATTCACCCCTCCACTTT.

This chain uses TRBV9 with TRBJ1-1; unclear D gene. The CDR3 loop spans 14 amino acids. V lost 3 bases and J lost 11, with 20 bases in between. Germline assignment: CDR1 SGDLS and CDR2 YYNGEE. CDR3 DNA: TGTGCCAGCAGCGGCTTGGGAACAGATGAGAGGGCTTTCTTT. Protein sequence: CASSGLGTDERAFF.

The genes are TRBV10-3 and TRBJ1-6; maybe TRBD1 (5 bases). CDR3 length equals 14 residues. Per the germline V gene, CDR1 is ENHRY and CDR2 is SYGVKD. Trimming removed 5 bases from V and 10 bases from J, with 15 bases in between. This CDR3 is CAISSDGGRSPLHF. The CDR3, as DNA: TGTGCCATCAGTTCTGACGGGGGGAGGTCACCCCTCCACTTT.

The V and J genes are TRBV27 and TRBJ1-2; 9 nucleotides line up with TRBD1. Germline V gene sequence: CDR1 MNHEY, CDR2 SMNVEV (reference sequence). The CDR3 has 15 amino acids. The J segment lost 4 bases and the V segment lost 7 bases, leaving 10 bases of the junction unmatched. CDR3 sequence (DNA): TGTGCCAGCACCCCAAGGACAGGGGAGGTCTATGGCTACACCTTC. Translated, it gives CASTPRTGEVYGYTF.

This clone was found a few times. This chain connects TRBV6-2 or TRBV6-3 to TRBJ1-2; 8 bases are shared with TRBD1. Germline values: CDR1 MNHEY, CDR2 SVGEGT. Trimming at V came to 4 bases and at J to 4 bases, leaving 5 bases not matched to a gene. There are 14 residues in the CDR3. As DNA, the CDR3 is TGTGCCAGCAGTTCCGGACAGGGAGGCTATGGCTACACCTTC. It translates to CASSSGQGGYGYTF.

The J gene is TRBJ1-3, the V gene TRBV3-1 (or the pseudogene TRBV3-2); the D gene is possibly TRBD1 (5 bases). The V gene's germline CDR1 is LGHDT and CDR2 YNNKEL (reference sequence). The ends were cut back, 9 bases at V and 2 bases at J, with 17 bases in the middle. The CDR3 spans 15 residues. CDR3 nucleotides: TGTGCCAGAGGACGCCAGGGAGGGGCTGGAAACACCATATATTTT. It specifies CARGRQGGAGNTIYF.

This clone was seen a single time. The J gene is TRBJ1-1, the V gene TRBV5-1; D is possibly TRBD1 (5 bases). The V end was cut by 4 bases, the J end by 4 bases, with 14 bases between. Germline V gene sequence: CDR1 SGHRS, CDR2 YFSETQ. The CDR3 extends over 14 amino acids. The CDR3 here is CASSQEGVGTEAFF. The DNA of the CDR3 is TGCGCCAGCAGCCAAGAAGGGGTCGGCACTGAAGCTTTCTTT.

The V and J genes are TRBV7-8 and TRBJ2-3; a weak D match, TRBD2 (7 bases). The germline V gene encodes CDR1 SGHVS and CDR2 FQNEAQ. The CDR3 sequence is 13 residues long. Deletions cut 9 bases from V and 4 bases from J, with 14 bases between. CDR3 residues: CASGGGRSDTQYF. As DNA, the CDR3 is TGTGCCAGTGGGGGGGGCAGGTCAGATACGCAGTATTTT.

The CDR3 loop reads CASRYPGQGTDTQYF. The CDR3 DNA reads TGTGCCAGCAGGTACCCGGGACAGGGGACAGATACGCAGTATTTT. The chain links TRBV7-3 to TRBJ2-3, with 10 bases aligning to TRBD1. Germline values: CDR1 SGHTA, CDR2 FQGTGA. The CDR3 loop spans 15 amino acids. The V and J ends lost 6 bases and 3 bases, in that order; junction bases with no gene match: 6.

The V gene is TRBV11-2, the J gene TRBJ1-2, with 9 bases lining up with TRBD1. The CDR3 extends over 15 amino acids. V was pared by 8 bases and J by 1 base, with 8 bases of the junction left unmatched. CDR1 is SGHAT, CDR2 FQNNGV, per germline. The CDR3 DNA is TGTGCCAGCGTGATACAGGGGGCTCTTAACTATGGCTACACCTTC. Translation: CASVIQGALNYGYTF.

The chain combines TRBV3-1 (or the pseudogene TRBV3-2) with TRBJ2-2; tentative D call: TRBD1 (6 bases). The ends were cut back, 3 bases at V and 4 bases at J, with 9 bases in the middle. The CDR3 spans 14 residues. Germline-derived CDR1 and CDR2 are LGHDT and YNNKEL (reference sequence). The CDR3 DNA follows: TGTGCCAGCAGCCATACAGGGAGCACCGGGGAGCTGTTTTTT. It codes for CASSHTGSTGELFF.

This chain uses TRBV29-1 with TRBJ1-2, with a weak D call TRBD1 (5 bases). CDR3 length: 16 residues. Germline CDR1 reads SQVTM; CDR2 reads ANQGSEA. The V gene lost 5 bases and the J gene lost 4 bases, with 23 bases spanning the gap. CDR3 in DNA: TGCAGCGTTTGGGGCCCTAGCAGGGCTAGAAGCTATGGCTACACCTTC. This encodes CSVWGPSRARSYGYTF.

The rearrangement joins TRBV6-5 to TRBJ2-2; tentatively, D is TRBD1 (5 bases). Germline values: CDR1 MNHEY, CDR2 SVGAGI. The CDR3 loop spans 16 amino acids. Between the trimmed V and J ends, which lost 2 bases and 1 base, there was a span of 11 bases. The CDR3 spells CASSYNGAENTGELFF. Here the CDR3 DNA reads TGTGCCAGCAGTTACAATGGGGCGGAGAACACCGGGGAGCTGTTTTTT.

This sequence joins TRBV9 and TRBJ2-7; D may match TRBD1 or TRBD2 (5 bases each). This CDR3 contains 14 residues. Germline V gene sequence: CDR1 SGDLS, CDR2 YYNGEE. Trimming took off 3 bases at V and 2 bases at J, with 12 bases between the two ends. The CDR3 loop is CASSASGATYEQYF. Here the CDR3 DNA reads TGTGCCAGCAGCGCATCCGGGGCTACCTACGAGCAGTACTTC. The full variable domain, its missing parts supplied by reference TRBV9 and TRBJ2-7, is DSGVTQTPKHLITATGQRVTLRCSPRSGDLSVYWYQQSLDQGLQFLIQYYNGEERAKGNILERFSAQQFPDLHSELNLSSLELGDSALYFCASSASGATYEQYFGPGTRLTVT.